Following are 27 T cell receptor beta chains from one sample sequenced in a study of persistence of HIV-infected CD4 T cells. These receptors have no known antigen. The libraries were made with immunoSEQ version 4 in survey mode. Some clones are missing from TCRdb's copy, which holds only in-frame ones; the method was immunoSEQ multiplex PCR. Of 35,000 to 45,000 clones listed, 70% to 90% are singletons. An overlapping HIV-1 Gag peptide pool stimulated these cells at 0.95 to 1 ug/peptide/mL. CD40L-negative CD69-negative CD45RO-high memory CD4+ T cells were sorted as populations depleted of antigen-responding cells. The specimen was cultured CD4+ T cells from PBMCs, collected from a patient who received antiretroviral therapy. These receptors all stem from an adult with HIV. The donor label of this sample is uncertain.

A word on this clone: This sample also contains other DNA sequences that code for the same CDR3. V is TRBV5-1 and J is TRBJ1-4; 9 bases are a match to TRBD1. With 4 bases clipped from V and 5 bases from J, the junction kept 3 bases outside the gene matches. The CDR3 runs to 14 residues. Looked up from germline, CDR1 is SGHRS and CDR2 is YFSETQ. CDR3 loop: CASSLGQGNEKLFF. In DNA, the CDR3 is TGCGCCAGCAGCCTCGGACAGGGGAATGAAAAACTGTTTTTT.

The J gene is TRBJ2-1, the V gene TRBV7-2; tentatively, D is TRBD1 or TRBD2 (6 bases each). Germline loops: CDR1 SGHTA, CDR2 FQGNSA. CDR3 length equals 15 residues. Trimming stripped 10 bases from V and 6 bases from J, with 22 bases between. CDR3: CATSQWWGAGNEQFF. The CDR3 region has the DNA TGTGCCACTAGCCAGTGGTGGGGGGCGGGCAATGAGCAGTTCTTC.

V and J are TRBV2 and TRBJ2-2, with TRBD2 matching over 10 bases. V shed 1 base and J 0 bases; nucleotides not matched to a gene: 2. CDR3 length: 17 amino acids. The germline gives CDR1 SNHLY, CDR2 FYNNEI. CDR3 in DNA: TGTGCCAGCAGTGAAGTAGCGGGGGGAGCGAACACCGGGGAGCTGTTTTTT. Its protein is CASSEVAGGANTGELFF.

This chain connects TRBV11-2 to TRBJ1-2; 7 positions match TRBD1. Per the germline V gene, CDR1 is SGHAT and CDR2 is FQNNGV. V lost 3 bases to trimming and J lost 2 bases; unmatched junction nucleotides: 3. The CDR3 runs 14 residues. The CDR3 is CASSFDRVNYGYTF. The CDR3 region has the DNA TGTGCCAGCAGCTTTGACAGGGTGAACTATGGCTACACCTTC.

The chain combines TRBV5-1 with TRBJ2-7; D assignment may be TRBD1 or TRBD2 (5 bases each). The length of the CDR3 is 13 residues. Germline V gene lookup returns CDR1 SGHRS and CDR2 YFSETQ. V gave up 3 bases and J gave up 4 bases, with 11 bases separating them. CDR3 nucleotides: TGCGCCAGCAGCTCCCTGGGGGAGTACGAGCAGTACTTC. This encodes CASSSLGEYEQYF. The full variable domain, completed using reference TRBV5-1 and TRBJ2-7, is KAGVTQTPRYLIKTRGQQVTLSCSPISGHRSVSWYQQTPGQGLQFLFEYFSETQRNKGNFPGRFSGRQFSNSRSEMNVSTLELGDSALYLCASSSLGEYEQYFGPGTRLTVT.

The rearrangement links TRBV28 to TRBJ2-2, with D unresolved. Germline V gives CDR1 MDHEN, CDR2 SYDVKM. The CDR3 loop spans 13 amino acids. The CDR3 DNA sequence: TGTGCGGCTGTGGGGACGAACACCGGGGAGCTGTTTTTT. It codes for CAAVGTNTGELFF.

This chain uses TRBV5-1 with TRBJ2-7, with D perhaps assigned TRBD1 or TRBD2 (5 bases each). CDR1 SGHRS and CDR2 YFSETQ come from the germline V gene. The CDR3 contains 17 residues. Between the trimmed V and J ends, which lost 0 bases and 5 bases, there was a span of 21 bases. The CDR3 reads CASSLGLGTPTNHEQYF. DNA of the CDR3: TGCGCCAGCAGCTTGGGCCTCGGGACCCCTACCAACCACGAGCAGTACTTC.

The V call is TRBV5-1, the J call TRBJ2-2, with D maybe TRBD2 (7 bases). Trimming stripped 4 bases from V and 4 bases from J, with 11 bases between. This CDR3 spans 14 amino acids. Germline V gives CDR1 SGHRS, CDR2 YFSETQ. DNA for the CDR3: TGCGCCAGCAGCGGGGGGGCAGTCACCGGGGAGCTGTTTTTT. Protein product: CASSGGAVTGELFF.

The chain is built from TRBV9 and TRBJ1-6; D call uncertain. The CDR3 has 16 amino acids. V lost 0 bases and J lost 0, with 7 bases in between. The V gene's germline CDR1 is SGDLS and CDR2 YYNGEE. The DNA for the CDR3 is TGTGCCAGCAGCGTAGCGGCTGACTCCTATAATTCACCCCTCCACTTT. This translates into CASSVAADSYNSPLHF.

This chain links TRBV20-1 with TRBJ1-6; D gene uncertain. CDR1 DFQATT and CDR2 SNEGSKA come from the germline V gene (reference sequence). The V end was cut by 5 bases, the J end by 12 bases, with 11 bases between. This CDR3 contains 11 residues. The chain's CDR3 is CSAVSEVPLHF. CDR3 DNA sequence: TGCAGTGCTGTTTCCGAGGTACCCCTCCACTTT.

The genes are TRBV21-1 and TRBJ2-2; the listed D gene, TRBD1, was not tested against the DNA. TRBV21-1 is marked as a pseudogene. The CDR3 totals 18 residues. CDR3 loop: CASSKEEPGQVNTGELFF. CDR3 DNA: TGTGCCAGCAGCAAGGAAGAACCGGGACAGGTAAACACCGGGGAGCTGTTTTTT.

The gene calls are TRBV7-9 and TRBJ2-7; D is undetermined. Trimming removed 3 bases at V and 0 bases at J, with 3 bases between. The CDR3 has 12 amino acids. From germline, CDR1 is SEHNR and CDR2 FQNEAQ (reference sequence). The CDR3 reads CASSFSSYEQYF. The CDR3, as DNA: TGTGCCAGCAGCTTCAGCTCCTACGAGCAGTACTTC.

The chain carries TRBV7-3 and TRBJ2-5; TRBD1 matches 9 bases. The CDR3 runs to 16 residues. In germline, CDR1 is SGHTA, CDR2 FQGTGA. V lost 2 bases, J lost 5 bases, and 9 bases stayed unmatched. The CDR3, as DNA: TGTGCCAGCAGCTTATATTCATGGACAGGGGCGGAGACCCAGTACTTC. Its protein is CASSLYSWTGAETQYF.

The gene calls are TRBV25-1 and TRBJ2-2, with D possibly matching TRBD1 (6 bases). The CDR3 loop spans 16 amino acids. Germline V CDR1 and CDR2: MGHDK, SYGVNS. Trimming took off 1 base at V and 5 bases at J, with 14 bases between the two ends. This CDR3 reads CASSESGRGRTGELFF. CDR3 bases: TGTGCCAGCAGTGAATCAGGCAGGGGACGAACCGGGGAGCTGTTTTTT.

The rearrangement joins TRBV6-1 to TRBJ2-1, with D perhaps matching TRBD1 or TRBD2 (5 bases each). V was trimmed by 3 bases and J by 2 bases, leaving 11 bases between them. Germline V gene data show CDR1 as MNHNS and CDR2 as SASEGT. The CDR3 has 15 residues. The CDR3 reads CASSEAGTAYNEQFF. The CDR3 coding sequence is TGTGCCAGCAGTGAGGCCGGGACCGCCTACAATGAGCAGTTCTTC.

This rearrangement joins TRBV6-6 to TRBJ1-5; 8 positions agree with TRBD1. Looked up from germline, CDR1 is MNHNY and CDR2 is SVGAGI (reference sequence). V was pared by 6 bases and J by 1 base, with 11 bases of the junction left unmatched. The CDR3 consists of 17 residues. Here the CDR3 reads CASRRTSTGESNQPQHF. CDR3 in DNA: TGTGCCAGCAGACGAACCTCGACAGGGGAGAGCAATCAGCCCCAGCATTTT.

There are a few counts of this clone. The J gene is TRBJ1-4, the V gene TRBV5-4, with TRBD1 matching 9 bases. This CDR3 region has 15 residues. J was trimmed by 6 bases and V by 3 bases; bases with no gene match: 6. Germline assignment: CDR1 SGHNT and CDR2 YYREEE (reference sequence). CDR3 DNA: TGTGCCAGCAGCTCTCCGGGACAGGGTCATGAAAAACTGTTTTTT. Amino acid sequence: CASSSPGQGHEKLFF.

The chain combines TRBV30 with TRBJ1-1; D unclear. The CDR3 is made up of 15 amino acids. Germline-derived CDR1 and CDR2 are GTSNPN and SVGIG (reference sequence). The V and J ends lost 2 bases and 1 base respectively, with 14 bases between them. This chain's CDR3 is CAWSTQGMRNTEAFF. CDR3 nucleotides: TGTGCCTGGAGTACGCAAGGGATGAGGAACACTGAAGCTTTCTTT.

The chain has TRBV6-1 and TRBJ2-7, with D perhaps matching TRBD1 (6 bases). The CDR3 is made up of 13 amino acids. Germline V gene lookup returns CDR1 MNHNS and CDR2 SASEGT. The ends were cut back, 3 bases at V and 6 bases at J, with 12 bases in the middle. Here the CDR3 reads CASSDGQLFEQYF. The CDR3, as DNA: TGTGCCAGCAGTGACGGACAGCTTTTCGAGCAGTACTTC.

The chain uses TRBV6-1 and TRBJ2-1; 8 nucleotides agree with TRBD2. V lost 0 bases and J lost 8; bases outside the gene matches: 3. Looked up from germline, CDR1 is MNHNS and CDR2 is SASEGT. The CDR3 sequence is 14 residues long. This CDR3 is CASSEARGGDEQFF. The DNA for the CDR3 is TGTGCCAGCAGTGAAGCTCGGGGGGGGGATGAGCAGTTCTTC.

The V gene is TRBV24-1, the J gene TRBJ2-7, with unresolved D. Trimming pared 2 bases from V and 3 bases from J, leaving 10 bases between. The CDR3 covers 14 residues. Germline V gives CDR1 KGHDR, CDR2 SFDVKD. Here the CDR3 reads CATSDSARNYEQYF. For the CDR3, the DNA is TGTGCCACCAGTGATTCGGCAAGGAACTACGAGCAGTACTTC.

This chain uses TRBV18 with TRBJ1-1; D not certain. Germline CDR1 and CDR2: KGHSH and LQKENI. V lost 2 bases and J 1 base, leaving 11 bases between the germline ends. The CDR3 loop spans 15 amino acids. The chain's CDR3 is CASSPFVQRNTEAFF. The CDR3 DNA sequence: TGTGCCAGCTCACCATTCGTACAGAGGAACACTGAAGCTTTCTTT.

This chain connects TRBV9 to TRBJ2-7; D might be TRBD1 or TRBD2, each matching 7 bases. Germline V lookup: CDR1 SGDLS, CDR2 YYNGEE. This CDR3 is 14 amino acids long. Trimming removed 3 bases from V and 7 bases from J, with 17 bases in between. This CDR3 is CASSGDSGRGEQYF. DNA for the CDR3: TGTGCCAGCAGCGGGGACAGCGGGCGGGGGGAGCAGTACTTC.

The V call is TRBV7-3, the J call TRBJ2-3, with D perhaps matching TRBD2 (5 bases). The CDR3 spans 15 residues. V shed 2 bases and J shed 6 bases, with 15 bases lying between them. From germline, CDR1 is SGHTA and CDR2 FQGTGA. DNA for the CDR3: TGTGCCAGCAGCTTAGCCTCCGGGGTCGACGATACGCAGTATTTT. This encodes CASSLASGVDDTQYF.

The chain carries TRBV19 and TRBJ2-1, with TRBD2 matching 7 bases. Losses at the gene ends were 5 bases for V and 3 bases for J; bases not matched to a gene: 10. Per germline, CDR1 LNHDA and CDR2 SQIVND (reference sequence). The CDR3 has 16 amino acids. CDR3 residues: CASSASRDYNYNEQFF. CDR3 nucleotides: TGTGCCAGTAGTGCCAGCCGGGACTACAACTACAATGAGCAGTTCTTC.

V usage is TRBV19 and J usage is TRBJ1-6; D perhaps matches TRBD1 (5 bases). This CDR3 spans 15 amino acids. The V end was cut by 3 bases, the J end by 7 bases, with 13 bases between. From germline, CDR1 is LNHDA and CDR2 SQIVND (reference sequence). CDR3 sequence reads: CASSIQGVQNSPLHF. The CDR3 coding sequence is TGTGCCAGTAGTATTCAAGGGGTTCAGAATTCACCCCTCCACTTT.

The V gene is TRBV10-2, the J gene TRBJ2-6; TRBD1 is a possible D gene (6 bases). V was shortened by 6 bases and J by 3 bases, with 15 bases between the two germline ends. This CDR3 is built from 16 residues. Germline V gene data show CDR1 as WSHSY and CDR2 as SAAADI. CDR3 sequence reads: CASSVTGRGGANVLTF. The CDR3 DNA is TGCGCCAGCAGCGTGACAGGTCGCGGTGGGGCCAACGTCCTGACTTTC.